Detailed here is one TCR beta chain. Its antigen is still unknown. Healthy Caucasians alone served as donors. The data stem from a study of identical twins. Study-level results: Cord blood's abundant beta clonotypes had fewer insertions, unlike memory repertoires.

The germline gives CDR1 LGHNA, CDR2 YSLEER. This CDR3 has 14 amino acids. Trimming pared 0 bases from V and 3 bases from J, leaving 9 bases between. Through template switching, a universal primer site was introduced, and the cDNA contained unique molecular identifiers. TCRdb re-analysed the 5' RACE reads in MiXCR, keeping a single row per CDR3 protein. The sample includes around 290,000 distinct CDR3 sequences, roughly 10% of them seen just once. This sample was shared with a second study, whose subject was yellow fever vaccine responses in identical twins.

The specimen was CD8+ T cells sorted from blood. The V gene is TRBV4-3, the J gene TRBJ2-7; tentative D call: TRBD1 (6 bases). This clonotype was obtained from a woman aged 18-29 years in good health. The CDR3 DNA reads TGCGCCAGCAGCCAAGAGGACAGTTTCTACGAGCAGTACTTC. Translated, it gives CASSQEDSFYEQYF.